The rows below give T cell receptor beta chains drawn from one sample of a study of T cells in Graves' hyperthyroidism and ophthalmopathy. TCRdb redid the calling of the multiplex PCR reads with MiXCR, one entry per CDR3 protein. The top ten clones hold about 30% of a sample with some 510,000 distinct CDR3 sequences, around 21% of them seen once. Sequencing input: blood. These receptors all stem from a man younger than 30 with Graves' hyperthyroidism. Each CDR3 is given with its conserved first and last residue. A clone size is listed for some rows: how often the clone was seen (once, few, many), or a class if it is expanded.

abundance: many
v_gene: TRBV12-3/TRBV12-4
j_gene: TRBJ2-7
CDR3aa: CASSLTLYYEQYF

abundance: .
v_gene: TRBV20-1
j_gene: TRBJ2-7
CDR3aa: CSAIIPGTGQYEQYF

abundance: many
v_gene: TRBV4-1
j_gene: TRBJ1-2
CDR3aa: CASSQVAGESYGYTF

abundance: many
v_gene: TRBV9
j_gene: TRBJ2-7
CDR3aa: CASSVAGLGEQYF

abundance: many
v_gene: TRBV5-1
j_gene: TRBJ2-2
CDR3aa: CASRVGQNTGELFF

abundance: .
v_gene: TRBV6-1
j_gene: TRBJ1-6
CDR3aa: CASSEGTGGSPLHF

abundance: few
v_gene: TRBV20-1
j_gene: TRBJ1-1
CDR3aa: CSARAPDTNTEAFF

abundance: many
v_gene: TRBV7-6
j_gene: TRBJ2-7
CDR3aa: CASSQLAGDYEQYF

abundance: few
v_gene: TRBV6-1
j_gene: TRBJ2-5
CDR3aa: CASSEGTVETQYF

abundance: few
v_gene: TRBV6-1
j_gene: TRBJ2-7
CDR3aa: CASRELDGTYEQYF

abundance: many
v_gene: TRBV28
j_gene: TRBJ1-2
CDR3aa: CALRELWGYTF

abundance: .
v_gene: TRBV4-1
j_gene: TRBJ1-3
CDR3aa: CASSQPRQGREGNTIYF

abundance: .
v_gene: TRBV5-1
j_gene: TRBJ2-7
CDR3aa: CASSSGDSVYEQYF

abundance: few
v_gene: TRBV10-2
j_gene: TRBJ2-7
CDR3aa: CASGVAGFEQYF

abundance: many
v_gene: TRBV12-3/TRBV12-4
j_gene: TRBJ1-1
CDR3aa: CASTQTDSGYGTEAFF

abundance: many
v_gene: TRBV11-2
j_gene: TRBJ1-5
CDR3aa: CASSLDPAGQPQHF

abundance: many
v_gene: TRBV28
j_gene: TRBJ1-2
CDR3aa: CASSSALTGPNYGYTF

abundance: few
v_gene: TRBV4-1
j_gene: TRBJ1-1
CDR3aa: CASSQPYRGKGNTEAFF

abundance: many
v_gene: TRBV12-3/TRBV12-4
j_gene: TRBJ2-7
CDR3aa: CASRNLYEQYF

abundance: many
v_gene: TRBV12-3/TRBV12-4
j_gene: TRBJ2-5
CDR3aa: CASSFGQGVQETQYF

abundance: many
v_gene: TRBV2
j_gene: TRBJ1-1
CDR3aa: CASSEARGLNTEAFF

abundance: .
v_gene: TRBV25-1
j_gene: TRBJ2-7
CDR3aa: CASSPRVEQYF

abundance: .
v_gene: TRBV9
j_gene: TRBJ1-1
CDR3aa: CASSVAGSLRGAFF

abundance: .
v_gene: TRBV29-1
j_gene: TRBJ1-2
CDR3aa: CSVEGDSRGYGYTF

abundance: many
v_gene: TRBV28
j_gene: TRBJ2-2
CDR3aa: CASSTIFQGRGRTGELFF

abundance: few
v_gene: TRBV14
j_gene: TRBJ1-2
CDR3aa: CASSQDNRGTAYGYTF

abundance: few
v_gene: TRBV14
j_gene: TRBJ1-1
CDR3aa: CASSRLEGPFDAEAFF

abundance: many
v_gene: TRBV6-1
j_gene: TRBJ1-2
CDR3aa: CASSLTGSLTNGYTF

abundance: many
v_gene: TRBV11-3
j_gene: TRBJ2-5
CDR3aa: CASSARLEAQYF

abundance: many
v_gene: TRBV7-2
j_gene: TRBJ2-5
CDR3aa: CASSPWDRTQETQYF

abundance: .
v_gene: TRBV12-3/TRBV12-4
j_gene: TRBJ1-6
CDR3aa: CASSPQPGNSPLHF

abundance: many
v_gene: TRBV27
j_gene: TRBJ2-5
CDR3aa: CASSLLGGGIQETQYF

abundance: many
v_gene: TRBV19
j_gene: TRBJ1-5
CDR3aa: CASSIIIYSNQPQHF

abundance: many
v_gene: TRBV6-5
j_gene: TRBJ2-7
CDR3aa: CASSSKTDYEQYF

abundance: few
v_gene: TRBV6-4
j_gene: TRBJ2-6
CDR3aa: CASKGGPGANVLTF

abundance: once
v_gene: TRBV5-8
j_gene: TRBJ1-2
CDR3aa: CASSLGGTEYYGYTF

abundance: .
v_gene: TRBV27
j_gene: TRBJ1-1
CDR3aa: CASIPLGGVTEAFF

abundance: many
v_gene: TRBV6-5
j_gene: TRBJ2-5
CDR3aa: CASSYKGETQYF

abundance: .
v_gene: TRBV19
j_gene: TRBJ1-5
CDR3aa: CASRWTGFGNQPQHF

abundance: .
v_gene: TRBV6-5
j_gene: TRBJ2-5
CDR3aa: CASSSAPGFETQYF

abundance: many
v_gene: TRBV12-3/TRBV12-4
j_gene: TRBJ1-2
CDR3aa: CASSTSRTGANYGYTF

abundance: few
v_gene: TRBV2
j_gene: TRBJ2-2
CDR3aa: CASGQSSSGELFF

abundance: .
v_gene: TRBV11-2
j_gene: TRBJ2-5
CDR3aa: CASSLEYLELAGGSGETQYF

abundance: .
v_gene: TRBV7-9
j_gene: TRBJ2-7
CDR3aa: CASSSTQGKNEQYF

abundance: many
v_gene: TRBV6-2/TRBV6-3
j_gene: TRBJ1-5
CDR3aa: CASKIQSGRNQPQHF

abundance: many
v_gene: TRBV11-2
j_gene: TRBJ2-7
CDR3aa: CASSLDRGAYEQYF